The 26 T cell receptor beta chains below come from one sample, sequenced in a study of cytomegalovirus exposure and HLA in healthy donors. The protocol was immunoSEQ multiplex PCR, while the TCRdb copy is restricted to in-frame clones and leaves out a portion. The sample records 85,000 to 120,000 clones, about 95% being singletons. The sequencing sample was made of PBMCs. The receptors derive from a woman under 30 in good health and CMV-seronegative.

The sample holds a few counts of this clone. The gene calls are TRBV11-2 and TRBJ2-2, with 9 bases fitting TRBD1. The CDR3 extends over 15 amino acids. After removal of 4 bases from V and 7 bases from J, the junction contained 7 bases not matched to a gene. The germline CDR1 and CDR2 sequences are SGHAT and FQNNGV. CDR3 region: CASSSRQGVGGELFF. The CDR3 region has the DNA TGTGCCAGCAGCTCCCGACAGGGGGTGGGCGGGGAGCTGTTTTTT.

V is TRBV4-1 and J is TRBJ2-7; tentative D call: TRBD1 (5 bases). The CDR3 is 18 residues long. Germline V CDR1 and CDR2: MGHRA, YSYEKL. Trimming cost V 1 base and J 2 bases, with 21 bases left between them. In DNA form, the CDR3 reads TGCGCCAGCAGCCAAGGGTTGGGTGGGCAGGGCTTCACCTACGAGCAGTACTTC. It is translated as CASSQGLGGQGFTYEQYF.

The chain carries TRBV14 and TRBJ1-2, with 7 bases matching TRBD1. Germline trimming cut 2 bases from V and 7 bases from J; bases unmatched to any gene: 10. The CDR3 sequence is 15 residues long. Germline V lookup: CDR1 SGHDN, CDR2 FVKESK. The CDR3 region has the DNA TGTGCCAGCAGCCAACAGACAGGGCTTGGGGGTGGCTACACCTTC. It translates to CASSQQTGLGGGYTF.

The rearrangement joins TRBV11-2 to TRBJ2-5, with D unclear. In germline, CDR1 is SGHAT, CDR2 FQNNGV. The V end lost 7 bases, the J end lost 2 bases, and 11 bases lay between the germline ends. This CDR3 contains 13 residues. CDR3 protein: CASNLASQETQYF. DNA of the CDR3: TGTGCCAGCAATCTGGCCAGTCAAGAGACCCAGTACTTC.

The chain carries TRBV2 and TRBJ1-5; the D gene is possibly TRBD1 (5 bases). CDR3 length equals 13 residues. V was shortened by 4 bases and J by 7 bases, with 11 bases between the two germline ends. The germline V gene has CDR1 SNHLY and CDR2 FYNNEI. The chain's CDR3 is CASSVSGEQPQHF. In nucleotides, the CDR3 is TGTGCCAGCAGTGTGTCGGGGGAGCAGCCCCAGCATTTT.

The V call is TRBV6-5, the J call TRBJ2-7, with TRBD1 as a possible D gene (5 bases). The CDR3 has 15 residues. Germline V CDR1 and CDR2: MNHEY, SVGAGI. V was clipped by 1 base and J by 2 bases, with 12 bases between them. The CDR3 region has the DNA TGTGCCAGCAGTTACTATTCTGGGGCAACCTACGAGCAGTACTTC. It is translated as CASSYYSGATYEQYF.

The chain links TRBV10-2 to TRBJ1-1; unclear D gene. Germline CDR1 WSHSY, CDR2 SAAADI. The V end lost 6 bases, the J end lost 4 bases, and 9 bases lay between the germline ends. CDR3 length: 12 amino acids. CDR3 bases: TGCGCCAGCAGGAAGGAGGGCACTGAAGCTTTCTTT. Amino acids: CASRKEGTEAFF.

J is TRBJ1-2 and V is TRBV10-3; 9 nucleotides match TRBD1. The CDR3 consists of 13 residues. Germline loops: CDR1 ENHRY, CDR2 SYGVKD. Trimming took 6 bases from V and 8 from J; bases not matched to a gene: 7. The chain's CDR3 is CAIRPTGGNGYTF. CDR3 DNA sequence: TGTGCCATCAGGCCGACAGGGGGTAACGGCTACACCTTC.

The CDR3 sequence: CASSLRGGLAGNTIYF. CDR3 sequence (DNA): TGTGCCAGCAGCTTAAGAGGGGGCTTAGCTGGAAACACCATATATTTT. The J gene is TRBJ1-3, the V gene TRBV7-6; 7 bases map to TRBD1. CDR3 length: 16 amino acids. Germline V CDR1 and CDR2: SGHVS, FNYEAQ. Trimming cost V 2 bases and J 2 bases; bases outside gene matches: 6.

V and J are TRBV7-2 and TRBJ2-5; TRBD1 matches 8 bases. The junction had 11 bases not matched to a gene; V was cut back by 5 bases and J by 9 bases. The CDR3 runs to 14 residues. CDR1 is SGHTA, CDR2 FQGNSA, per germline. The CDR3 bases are TGTGCCAGCAGCCCCCGGACAGGGTATCGTTCCCAGTACTTC. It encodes CASSPRTGYRSQYF.

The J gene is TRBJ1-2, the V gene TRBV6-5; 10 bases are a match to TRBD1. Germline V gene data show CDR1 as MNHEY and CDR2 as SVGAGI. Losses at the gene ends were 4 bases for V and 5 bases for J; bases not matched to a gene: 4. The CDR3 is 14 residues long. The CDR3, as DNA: TGTGCCAGCAGTTTGACAGGGGGCGCATATGGCTACACCTTC. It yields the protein CASSLTGGAYGYTF.

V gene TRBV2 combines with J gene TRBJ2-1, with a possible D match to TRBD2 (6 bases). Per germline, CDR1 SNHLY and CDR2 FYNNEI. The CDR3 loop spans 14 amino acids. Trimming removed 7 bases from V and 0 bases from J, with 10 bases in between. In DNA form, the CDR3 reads TGTGCCAGCACGGCGGACTACTCCTACAATGAGCAGTTCTTC. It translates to CASTADYSYNEQFF.

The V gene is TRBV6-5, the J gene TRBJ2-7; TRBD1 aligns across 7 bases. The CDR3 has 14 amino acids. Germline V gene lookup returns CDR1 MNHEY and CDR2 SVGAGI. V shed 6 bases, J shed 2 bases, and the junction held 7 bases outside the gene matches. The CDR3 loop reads CASSPGTATYEQYF. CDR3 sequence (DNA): TGTGCCAGCAGCCCCGGGACAGCCACCTACGAGCAGTACTTC.

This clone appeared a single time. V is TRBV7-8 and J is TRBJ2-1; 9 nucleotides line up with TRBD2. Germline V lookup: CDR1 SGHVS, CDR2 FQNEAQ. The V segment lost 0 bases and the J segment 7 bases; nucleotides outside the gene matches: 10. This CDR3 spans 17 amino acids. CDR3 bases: TGTGCCAGCAGCTTAGCCGGAGCGGGGGGCCCCCGGAATGAGCAGTTCTTC. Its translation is CASSLAGAGGPRNEQFF.

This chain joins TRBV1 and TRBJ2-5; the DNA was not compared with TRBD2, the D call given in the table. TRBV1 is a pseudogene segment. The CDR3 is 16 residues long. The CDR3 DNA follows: TGCACCAGCATCCGTCCGGGACTAGCGGGCAGTGAGACCCAGTACTTC. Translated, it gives CTSIRPGLAGSETQYF.

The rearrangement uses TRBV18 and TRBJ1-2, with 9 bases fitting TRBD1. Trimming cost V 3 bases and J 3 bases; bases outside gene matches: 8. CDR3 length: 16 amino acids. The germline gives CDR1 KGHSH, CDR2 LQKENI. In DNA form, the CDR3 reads TGTGCCAGCTCACCTGACCAGACAGGGGGTTACTATGGCTACACCTTC. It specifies CASSPDQTGGYYGYTF.

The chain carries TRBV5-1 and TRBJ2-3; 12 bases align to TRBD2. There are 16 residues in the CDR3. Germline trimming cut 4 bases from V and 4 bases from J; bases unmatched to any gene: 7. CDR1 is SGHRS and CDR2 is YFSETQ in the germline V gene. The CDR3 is CASSPLLAGGPDTQYF. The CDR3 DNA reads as TGCGCCAGCAGCCCCCTACTAGCGGGGGGACCAGATACGCAGTATTTT. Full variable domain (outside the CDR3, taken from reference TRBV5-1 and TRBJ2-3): KAGVTQTPRYLIKTRGQQVTLSCSPISGHRSVSWYQQTPGQGLQFLFEYFSETQRNKGNFPGRFSGRQFSNSRSEMNVSTLELGDSALYLCASSPLLAGGPDTQYFGPGTRLTVL.

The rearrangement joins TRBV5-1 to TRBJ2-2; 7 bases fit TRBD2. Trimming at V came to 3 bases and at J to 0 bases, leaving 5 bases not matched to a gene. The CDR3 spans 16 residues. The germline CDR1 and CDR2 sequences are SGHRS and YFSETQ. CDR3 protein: CASSSPGTTNTGELFF. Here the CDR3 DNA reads TGCGCCAGCAGCTCCCCCGGGACTACGAACACCGGGGAGCTGTTTTTT. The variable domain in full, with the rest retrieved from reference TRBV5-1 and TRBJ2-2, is KAGVTQTPRYLIKTRGQQVTLSCSPISGHRSVSWYQQTPGQGLQFLFEYFSETQRNKGNFPGRFSGRQFSNSRSEMNVSTLELGDSALYLCASSSPGTTNTGELFFGEGSRLTVL.

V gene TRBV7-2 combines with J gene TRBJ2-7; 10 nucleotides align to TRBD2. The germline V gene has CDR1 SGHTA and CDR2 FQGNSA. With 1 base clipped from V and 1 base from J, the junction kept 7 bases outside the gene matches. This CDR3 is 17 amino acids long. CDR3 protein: CASSLVSSGGLSYEQYF. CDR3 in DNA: TGTGCCAGCAGCTTAGTGTCTAGCGGGGGCCTATCCTACGAGCAGTACTTC.

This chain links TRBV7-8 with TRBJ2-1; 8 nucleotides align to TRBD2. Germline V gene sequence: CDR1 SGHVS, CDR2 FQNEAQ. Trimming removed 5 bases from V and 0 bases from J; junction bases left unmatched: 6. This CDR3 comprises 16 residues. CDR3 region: CASSPARGGSYNEQFF. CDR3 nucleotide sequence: TGTGCCAGCAGCCCAGCCCGGGGGGGCTCCTACAATGAGCAGTTCTTC.

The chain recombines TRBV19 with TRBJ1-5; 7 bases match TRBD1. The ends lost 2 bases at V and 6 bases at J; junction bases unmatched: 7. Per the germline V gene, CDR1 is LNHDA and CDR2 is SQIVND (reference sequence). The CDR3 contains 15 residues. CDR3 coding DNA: TGTGCCAGTAGTATACAGGGGGTTGGGTTTCAGCCCCAGCATTTT. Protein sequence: CASSIQGVGFQPQHF. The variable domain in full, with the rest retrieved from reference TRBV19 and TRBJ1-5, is DGGITQSPKYLFRKEGQNVTLSCEQNLNHDAMYWYRQDPGQGLRLIYYSQIVNDFQKGDIAEGYSVSREKKESFPLTVTSAQKNPTAFYLCASSIQGVGFQPQHFGDGTRLSIL.

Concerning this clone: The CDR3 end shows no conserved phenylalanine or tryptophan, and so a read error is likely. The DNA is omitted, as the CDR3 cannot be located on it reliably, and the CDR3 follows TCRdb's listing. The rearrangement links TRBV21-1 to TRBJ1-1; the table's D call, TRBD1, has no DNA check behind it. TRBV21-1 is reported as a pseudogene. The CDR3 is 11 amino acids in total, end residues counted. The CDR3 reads CASSKFSPGVL.

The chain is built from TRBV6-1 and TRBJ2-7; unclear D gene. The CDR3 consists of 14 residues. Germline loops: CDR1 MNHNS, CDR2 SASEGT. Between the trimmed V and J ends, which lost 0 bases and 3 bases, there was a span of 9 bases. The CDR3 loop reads CASSEASVDYEQYF. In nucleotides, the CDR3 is TGTGCCAGCAGTGAAGCCTCCGTAGACTACGAGCAGTACTTC.

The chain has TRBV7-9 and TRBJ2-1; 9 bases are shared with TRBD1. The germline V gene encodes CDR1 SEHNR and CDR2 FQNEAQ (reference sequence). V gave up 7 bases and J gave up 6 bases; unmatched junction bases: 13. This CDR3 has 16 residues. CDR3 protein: CASTIGLGQGFNEQFF. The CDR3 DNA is TGTGCCAGCACTATAGGATTGGGACAGGGATTCAATGAGCAGTTCTTC.

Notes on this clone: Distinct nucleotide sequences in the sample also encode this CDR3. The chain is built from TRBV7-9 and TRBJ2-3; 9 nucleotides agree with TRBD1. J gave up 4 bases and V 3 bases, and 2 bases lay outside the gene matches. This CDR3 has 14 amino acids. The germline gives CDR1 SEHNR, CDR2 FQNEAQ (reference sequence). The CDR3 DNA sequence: TGTGCCAGCAGCTTCCGACAGGGGGCAGATACGCAGTATTTT. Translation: CASSFRQGADTQYF.

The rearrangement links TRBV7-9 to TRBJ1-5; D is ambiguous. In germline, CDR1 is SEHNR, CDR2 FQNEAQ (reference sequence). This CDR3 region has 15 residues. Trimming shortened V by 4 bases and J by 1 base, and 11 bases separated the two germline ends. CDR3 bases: TGTGCCAGCAGCTCGTCGGGTGAGAGCAATCAGCCCCAGCATTTT. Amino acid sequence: CASSSSGESNQPQHF. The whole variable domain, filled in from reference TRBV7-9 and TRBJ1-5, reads DTGVSQNPRHKITKRGQNVTFRCDPISEHNRLYWYRQTLGQGPEFLTYFQNEAQLEKSRLLSDRFSAERPKGSFSTLEIQRTEQGDSAMYLCASSSSGESNQPQHFGDGTRLSIL.